The 21 T cell receptor beta chains listed next were all sequenced from one sample in a study of post-analysis software for immune sequencing data. Regarding the study as a whole: TRBV segments more frequent in patients than in controls numbered five and included TRBV5-6, TRBV5-1 and TRBV20-1.

No antigen has been assigned to these receptors. Unique molecular identifiers tagged the TCR beta cDNA libraries. TCRdb re-called the PCR reads with MiXCR, one entry per CDR3 protein. The table shows 820,000 or so distinct CDR3 sequences, with 53% occurring only once. Source material: blood. The receptors stem from a girl aged 10 to 17 with multiple sclerosis.

The chain has TRBV29-1 and TRBJ2-7; 12 bases are a match to TRBD2. Germline-derived CDR1 and CDR2 are SQVTM and ANQGSEA. The CDR3 is made up of 18 amino acids. Trimming removed 6 bases from V and 1 base from J; junction bases left unmatched: 16. As DNA, the CDR3 is TGCAGCGTCCCGGGGCGGACTAGCGGGAAAATGGGTTCCTACGAGCAGTACTTC. Translation: CSVPGRTSGKMGSYEQYF.

This clonotype was recorded a few times. The genes are TRBV10-3 and TRBJ2-1; 13 bases match TRBD2. Germline V lookup: CDR1 ENHRY, CDR2 SYGVKD. This CDR3 has 16 amino acids. The junction had 4 bases not matched to a gene; V was cut back by 4 bases and J by 4 bases. CDR3 amino acids: CAISAKLAGGYNEQFF. The DNA of the CDR3 is TGTGCCATCAGTGCGAAACTAGCGGGAGGGTACAATGAGCAGTTCTTC.

The chain uses TRBV6-2 or TRBV6-3 and TRBJ1-2, with unresolved D. V lost 2 bases and J 0 bases, leaving 7 bases between the germline ends. The CDR3 is 14 amino acids. The V gene's germline CDR1 is MNHEY and CDR2 SVGEGT. The CDR3: CASSYLDANYGYTF. The CDR3 DNA reads TGTGCCAGCAGTTACCTAGACGCTAACTATGGCTACACCTTC.

This clonotype appeared once. One junction end disagrees with the germline gene, perhaps due to a read error. The chain links TRBV20-1 to TRBJ2-1; the D call may be TRBD1 or TRBD2 (5 bases each). CDR1 DFQATT and CDR2 SNEGSKA come from the germline V gene (reference sequence). This CDR3 has 14 residues. DNA of the CDR3: TGCAGTGCTAGGACGCCGGGACGCAGCAATCAGCAGTTCTTC. It is translated as CSARTPGRSNQQFF.

About this clonotype itself: One end of the junction is discordant with germline, which a read error may explain. V gene TRBV7-3 combines with J gene TRBJ2-6; D unclear. The CDR3 spans 15 residues. Germline CDR1 and CDR2: SGHTA and FQGTGA. The CDR3 DNA reads TGTGCCAGCAGCTTAAAAACCTCTGAGGCCAACGTCCTGACTTTC. This codes for CASSLKTSEANVLTF.

This clonotype occurred a few times. This chain links TRBV6-5 with TRBJ2-1, with a weak D call TRBD2 (5 bases). V lost 7 bases, J lost 0 bases, and 10 bases lay in between. This CDR3 contains 14 residues. Germline V gene sequence: CDR1 MNHEY, CDR2 SVGAGI. The CDR3 DNA sequence: TGTGCCAGCAAAGGACTGATCTCCTACAATGAGCAGTTCTTC. It translates to CASKGLISYNEQFF.

The sample holds a few counts of this clonotype. The chain has TRBV5-1 and TRBJ2-5; 9 bases line up with TRBD1. CDR1 and CDR2 from the germline V gene are SGHRS and YFSETQ. CDR3 length: 14 residues. J was trimmed by 2 bases and V by 2 bases; bases with no gene match: 1. This chain's CDR3 is CASSLQGAQETQYF. For the CDR3, the DNA is TGCGCCAGCAGCTTACAGGGGGCACAAGAGACCCAGTACTTC.

The V and J genes are TRBV7-2 and TRBJ2-7; D not certain. The CDR3 is 15 residues long. The germline V gene has CDR1 SGHTA and CDR2 FQGNSA. Trimming pared 1 base from V and 0 bases from J, leaving 10 bases between. The CDR3 sequence is CASSLGNRVSYEQYF. The CDR3 DNA reads TGTGCCAGCAGCTTAGGCAATCGGGTCTCCTACGAGCAGTACTTC.

This clonotype was recorded a few times. The V gene is TRBV5-1, the J gene TRBJ2-1, with 13 bases aligning to TRBD2. The ends lost 7 bases at V and 6 bases at J; junction bases unmatched: 10. This CDR3 is built from 16 residues. CDR1 and CDR2 from the germline V gene are SGHRS and YFSETQ. CDR3 amino acids: CASGDTSGRAGNEQFF. In nucleotides, the CDR3 is TGCGCCAGCGGAGACACTAGCGGGAGGGCTGGCAATGAGCAGTTCTTC.

The gene calls are TRBV29-1 and TRBJ2-1, with 8 bases matching TRBD2. Looked up from germline, CDR1 is SQVTM and CDR2 is ANQGSEA. The CDR3 has 11 residues. Trimming at V came to 5 bases and at J to 7 bases, leaving 1 base not matched to a gene. The CDR3 nucleotides read TGCAGCGTTTCTAGCGGGAATGAGCAGTTCTTC. Amino acids: CSVSSGNEQFF.

This sequence joins TRBV20-1 and TRBJ2-3; D call uncertain. The length of the CDR3 is 16 residues. V lost 0 bases and J lost 0, with 13 bases in between. From germline, CDR1 is DFQATT and CDR2 SNEGSKA (reference sequence). CDR3 protein: CSARDFRSSSTDTQYF. The CDR3 nucleotides are TGCAGTGCTAGAGATTTCAGGAGCTCTAGCACAGATACGCAGTATTTT.

Written as DNA, the CDR3 is TGCAGTGCTGTACGAGCGGGGAACACAGATACGCAGTATTTT. It codes for CSAVRAGNTDTQYF. This chain connects TRBV20-1 to TRBJ2-3; 7 bases align to TRBD2. Germline CDR1 is DFQATT and CDR2 is SNEGSKA (reference sequence). The J segment lost 2 bases and the V segment lost 5 bases, leaving 7 bases of the junction unmatched. The CDR3 totals 14 residues.

This clonotype was seen a few times. The chain recombines TRBV6-5 with TRBJ2-1; D not certain. Germline V CDR1 and CDR2: MNHEY, SVGAGI. This CDR3 spans 11 amino acids. V lost 7 bases and J lost 7, with 8 bases in between. The CDR3 DNA sequence: TGTGCCAGCACCCGCCGGAATGAGCAGTTCTTC. The encoded protein is CASTRRNEQFF.

The genes are TRBV12-3 or TRBV12-4 and TRBJ2-3; TRBD2 might be the D (5 bases). The V end lost 6 bases, the J end lost 0 bases, and 10 bases lay between the germline ends. The CDR3 is 14 residues long. The CDR3 reads CASRRAQSTDTQYF. The DNA of the CDR3 is TGTGCCAGCAGGCGGGCGCAGAGCACAGATACGCAGTATTTT.

J is TRBJ2-5 and V is TRBV18, with a possible D match to TRBD1 (5 bases). The CDR3 has 19 amino acids. The germline V gene encodes CDR1 KGHSH and CDR2 LQKENI. V lost 4 bases, J lost 2 bases, and 26 bases lay in between. The CDR3 loop reads CASSRTDSSQDPIQETQYF. CDR3 in DNA: TGTGCCAGCTCACGCACAGACAGTAGTCAGGACCCTATTCAAGAGACCCAGTACTTC. The full variable domain, with the rest looked up from reference TRBV18 and TRBJ2-5, is NAGVMQNPRHLVRRRGQEARLRCSPMKGHSHVYWYRQLPEEGLKFMVYLQKENIIDESGMPKERFSAEFPKEGPSILRIQQVVRGDSAAYFCASSRTDSSQDPIQETQYFGPGTRLLVL.

This sequence joins TRBV20-1 and TRBJ2-7; 7 bases fit TRBD1. After removal of 7 bases from V and 5 bases from J, the junction contained 11 bases not matched to a gene. Germline V gives CDR1 DFQATT, CDR2 SNEGSKA (reference sequence). The CDR3 sequence is 13 residues long. For the CDR3, the DNA is TGCAGTGTCGCGACAGGGCCACGGAACGAGCAGTACTTC. It translates to CSVATGPRNEQYF.

The V and J genes are TRBV29-1 and TRBJ1-3; D is possibly TRBD1 (6 bases). CDR1 is SQVTM and CDR2 is ANQGSEA in the germline V gene. The CDR3 covers 14 residues. Trimming removed 5 bases from V and 2 bases from J, with 13 bases in between. CDR3 loop: CSVLDRTPGNTIYF. CDR3 coding DNA: TGCAGCGTTCTAGACAGGACCCCTGGAAACACCATATATTTT.

This rearrangement joins TRBV29-1 to TRBJ2-3, with no clear D. CDR1 SQVTM and CDR2 ANQGSEA come from the germline V gene. This CDR3 contains 11 residues. V lost 2 bases and J lost 7, with 7 bases in between. CDR3 loop: CSVESSYTQYF. CDR3 nucleotide sequence: TGCAGCGTTGAAAGCTCATATACGCAGTATTTT.

This clonotype has a handful of counts. CDR3 sequence: CSASLIKRGDTDTQYF. CDR3 sequence (DNA): TGCAGTGCTAGTCTTATAAAGCGGGGGGACACAGATACGCAGTATTTT. The chain links TRBV20-1 to TRBJ2-3; 9 positions agree with TRBD2. The germline CDR1 and CDR2 sequences are DFQATT and SNEGSKA (reference sequence). V lost 3 bases, J lost 2 bases, and 9 bases stayed unmatched. This CDR3 comprises 16 residues.

This clonotype was found a few times. The chain recombines TRBV20-1 with TRBJ2-6, with 9 bases matching TRBD1. With 0 bases clipped from V and 0 bases from J, the junction kept 3 bases outside the gene matches. Germline-derived CDR1 and CDR2 are DFQATT and SNEGSKA (reference sequence). The CDR3 runs 17 residues. CDR3 coding DNA: TGCAGTGCTAGAGATGAGACAGGGGGCTCTGGGGCCAACGTCCTGACTTTC. Translating it yields CSARDETGGSGANVLTF.

This clonotype was found once. The genes are TRBV6-2 or TRBV6-3 and TRBJ2-6, with TRBD1 identical over 7 bases. The length of the CDR3 is 21 residues. Germline V gives CDR1 MNHEY, CDR2 SVGEGT. Trimming removed 5 bases from V and 0 bases from J; junction bases left unmatched: 19. The CDR3 nucleotides are TGTGCCAGCAGTAAAGATTCTTCCGGGACAGCGACTCGCTCTGGGGCCAACGTCCTGACTTTC. It yields the protein CASSKDSSGTATRSGANVLTF.